This T cell receptor beta chain was recovered during a study of early T cells in non-severe SARS-CoV-2 infection. Study-wide context: Unpaired chains resulted from sequencing bulk RNA of unsorted whole blood.

Overall study findings and caveats: Matching results from VDJdb favored anti-spike CD8 responses, leaving private and CD4 specificities undetected.

CDR1 is MNHNS, CDR2 SASEGT, per germline. This CDR3 is built from 12 residues. Trimming at V came to 7 bases and at J to 5 bases, leaving 3 bases not matched to a gene. Individual cDNA molecules carried attached unique molecular identifiers. TCRdb independently ran MiXCR on the 5' RACE reads; one entry per CDR3 protein. This table has almost 85,000 distinct CDR3 sequences, roughly an eighth appearing once. This clonotype has a handful of counts. The antigen is not known. The rearrangement uses TRBV6-1 and TRBJ1-1, with 8 bases that match TRBD1. This receptor was taken from an adult who was a healthcare worker with PCR-confirmed SARS-CoV-2 infection or an uninfected control (not recorded which). The specimen sequenced was whole blood. DNA for the CDR3: TGTGCCAGCAACAGGGGGGGAACTGAAGCTTTCTTT. Its protein is CASNRGGTEAFF.